This is a list of T cell receptor beta chains from one sample in a study of Graves' ophthalmopathy and Graves' hyperthyroidism. From the multiplex PCR reads, TCRdb called clonotypes with MiXCR, one entry per CDR3 protein. The sample consists of hundreds of thousands of distinct CDR3 sequences, about two fifths of them appearing once. The sample comprised peripheral blood. These receptors were collected from an adult man with Graves' ophthalmopathy. CDR3s leave out the opening cysteine and the closing phenylalanine or tryptophan. The order of the fields is J gene, V gene, CDR3 protein.

j_call: TRBJ2-7; v_call: TRBV9; cdr3_aa: ASSVQDPGEQY
j_call: TRBJ1-3; v_call: TRBV10-3; cdr3_aa: AIRDRQTNKNRTSGNTIY
j_call: TRBJ2-1; v_call: TRBV5-1; cdr3_aa: ASSLWRGRIYNEQF
j_call: TRBJ1-1; v_call: TRBV14; cdr3_aa: ASSSRAGGLEAF
j_call: TRBJ2-5; v_call: TRBV18; cdr3_aa: ASSPRVGRGLEETQY
j_call: TRBJ2-7; v_call: TRBV29-1; cdr3_aa: SQQPSGQGAREQY
j_call: TRBJ1-1; v_call: TRBV10-3; cdr3_aa: AISDKGGTEAF
j_call: TRBJ1-2; v_call: TRBV4-3; cdr3_aa: ASSQDGSSNYGYT
j_call: TRBJ1-1; v_call: TRBV5-1; cdr3_aa: ASSLYGQGATQGRKNTEAF
j_call: TRBJ1-1; v_call: TRBV11-3; cdr3_aa: ASSLRPGGSNTEAF
j_call: TRBJ1-6; v_call: TRBV7-8; cdr3_aa: ASSFVGPNWSLH
j_call: TRBJ1-3; v_call: TRBV10-3; cdr3_aa: AITGGSGNTIY
j_call: TRBJ2-7; v_call: TRBV10-3; cdr3_aa: ASSYSGTSGIYEQY
j_call: TRBJ1-5; v_call: TRBV2; cdr3_aa: ASSGNANQPQH
j_call: TRBJ1-2; v_call: TRBV2; cdr3_aa: ASSVQGWLHT
j_call: TRBJ1-4; v_call: TRBV15; cdr3_aa: ATSRAGTNEKLF
j_call: TRBJ2-5; v_call: TRBV7-8; cdr3_aa: ASSPLAGGLETQY
j_call: TRBJ2-6; v_call: TRBV7-9; cdr3_aa: ASSLAGGANVLT